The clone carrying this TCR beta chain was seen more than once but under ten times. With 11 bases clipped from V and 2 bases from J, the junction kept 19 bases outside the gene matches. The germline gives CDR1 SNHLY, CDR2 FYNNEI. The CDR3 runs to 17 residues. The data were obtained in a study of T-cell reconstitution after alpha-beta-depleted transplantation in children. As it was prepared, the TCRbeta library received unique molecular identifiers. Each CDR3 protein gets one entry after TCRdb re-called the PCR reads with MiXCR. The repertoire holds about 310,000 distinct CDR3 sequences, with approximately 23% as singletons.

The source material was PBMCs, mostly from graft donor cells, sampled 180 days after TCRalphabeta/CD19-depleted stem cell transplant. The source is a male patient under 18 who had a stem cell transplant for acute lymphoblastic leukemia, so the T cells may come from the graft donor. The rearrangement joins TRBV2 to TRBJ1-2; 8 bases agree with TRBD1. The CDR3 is CARWLVQGAMWNYGYTF. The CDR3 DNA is TGTGCCCGGTGGCTGGTGCAGGGGGCGATGTGGAACTATGGCTACACCTTC.